Presented here are 8 T cell receptor beta chains from one specimen sequenced in a study of persistence of HIV-infected CD4 T cells. Cells were stimulated with CMV-infected fibroblast lysates at roughly 10 ug/mL. CD40L/CD69 double-negative CD45RO-high memory CD4+ T cells were collected. Sequencing used immunoSEQ version 4 in survey mode. Here immunoSEQ multiplex PCR was the method, and the copy in TCRdb shows in-frame clones only, minus some. The repertoire holds 25,000 to 35,000 clones, with approximately 80% as singletons. No antigens are known for them. The material was CD4+ T cells sorted from PBMCs after roughly 18-hour stimulation, obtained from a patient who received antiretroviral therapy. These receptors all stem from an adult man with HIV who was CMV-seropositive.

V usage is TRBV27 and J usage is TRBJ2-3; a possible D gene is TRBD1 (6 bases). CDR3 length: 15 amino acids. The V and J ends lost 7 bases and 4 bases respectively, with 18 bases between them. Germline loops: CDR1 MNHEY, CDR2 SMNVEV (reference sequence). The CDR3 DNA reads as TGTGCCAGCACCCCGCCCGGACAGTTCCCAGATACGCAGTATTTT. This gives the protein CASTPPGQFPDTQYF.

This clone was found a few times. V is TRBV5-6 and J is TRBJ1-3; D remains unclear. CDR1 and CDR2 (germline): SGHDT, YYEEEE. The CDR3 is 17 residues long. V lost 4 bases and J lost 5, with 22 bases in between. CDR3 DNA: TGTGCCAGCAGCCGCAGATCATACAACAAGAGTCGAAACACCATATATTTT. The encoded protein is CASSRRSYNKSRNTIYF.

V gene TRBV5-1 combines with J gene TRBJ2-1; 12 bases fit TRBD1. Germline loops: CDR1 SGHRS, CDR2 YFSETQ. The CDR3 extends over 16 amino acids. V trimming: 4 bases; J trimming: 8 bases; junction bases outside the gene matches: 10. This chain's CDR3 is CASSLNPGQGADEQFF. Written as DNA, the CDR3 is TGCGCCAGCAGCCTCAATCCGGGACAGGGGGCCGATGAGCAGTTCTTC.

This clone appeared a single time. In DNA form, the CDR3 reads TGTGCCAGCAGTTTCAATTTTCTCAGGGATCAGGACTACGAGCAGTACTTC. It specifies CASSFNFLRDQDYEQYF. V and J are TRBV6-2 or TRBV6-3 and TRBJ2-7, with D perhaps matching TRBD1 (5 bases). V was pared by 4 bases and J by 3 bases, with 22 bases between. The CDR3 length is 17 residues. Germline CDR1 is MNHEY and CDR2 is SVGEGT.

The rearrangement links TRBV18 to TRBJ2-1; 15 bases map to TRBD2. Germline-derived CDR1 and CDR2 are KGHSH and LQKENI. The CDR3 runs to 18 residues. J lost 7 bases, V lost 6 bases, and 13 bases had no gene match. The CDR3 protein is CASSLWTSGGAEKNEQFF. Written as DNA, the CDR3 is TGTGCCAGCTCCCTCTGGACTAGCGGGGGGGCAGAAAAAAATGAGCAGTTCTTC.

The chain recombines TRBV30 with TRBJ2-5; D unresolved. There are 13 residues in the CDR3. With 4 bases removed from V and 5 bases from J, the gap between germline ends came to 14 bases. CDR1 and CDR2 (germline): GTSNPN, SVGIG (reference sequence). In DNA, the CDR3 is TGTGCCTGGAATCCGTCCTCGAGGGAGACCCAGTACTTC. The encoded protein is CAWNPSSRETQYF.

V is TRBV19 and J is TRBJ1-1; 9 nucleotides match TRBD1. Germline trimming cut 3 bases from V and 1 base from J; bases unmatched to any gene: 9. The germline V gene has CDR1 LNHDA and CDR2 SQIVND (reference sequence). CDR3 length: 17 amino acids. The CDR3 nucleotides read TGTGCCAGTAGTATTGCAGGACAGGGGTGGAGGAACACTGAAGCTTTCTTT. This codes for CASSIAGQGWRNTEAFF.

The gene calls are TRBV6-5 and TRBJ2-1, with 9 bases identical to TRBD2. The CDR3 is 15 amino acids. V lost 4 bases and J lost 6; bases outside the gene matches: 7. CDR1 and CDR2 from the germline V gene are MNHEY and SVGAGI. CDR3 in DNA: TGTGCCAGCAGTTCTCCCATGCGGGGGGGCAATGAGCAGTTCTTC. It yields the protein CASSSPMRGGNEQFF.